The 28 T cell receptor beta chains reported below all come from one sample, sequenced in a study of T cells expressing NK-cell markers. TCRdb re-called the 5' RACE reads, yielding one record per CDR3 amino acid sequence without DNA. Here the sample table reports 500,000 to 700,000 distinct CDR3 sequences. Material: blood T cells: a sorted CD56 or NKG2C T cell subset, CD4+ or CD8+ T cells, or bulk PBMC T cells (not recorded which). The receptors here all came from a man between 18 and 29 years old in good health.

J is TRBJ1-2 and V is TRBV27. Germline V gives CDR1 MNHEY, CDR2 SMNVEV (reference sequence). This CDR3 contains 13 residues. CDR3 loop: CASRLGGNYGYTF.

CDR3 loop: CATSASLAGVTGELFF. The chain has TRBV15 and TRBJ2-2; there is no DNA to check the TCRdb D call of TRBD2. Germline V lookup: CDR1 LNHNV, CDR2 YYDKDF (reference sequence). The CDR3 is made up of 16 amino acids.

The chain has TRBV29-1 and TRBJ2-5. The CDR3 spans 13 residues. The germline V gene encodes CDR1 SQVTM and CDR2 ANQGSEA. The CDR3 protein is CSVAGVVQETQYF.

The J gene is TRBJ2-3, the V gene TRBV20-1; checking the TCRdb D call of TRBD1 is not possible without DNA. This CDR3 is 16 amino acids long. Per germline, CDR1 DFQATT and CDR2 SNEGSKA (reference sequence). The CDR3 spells CSAESGFGANTDTQYF.

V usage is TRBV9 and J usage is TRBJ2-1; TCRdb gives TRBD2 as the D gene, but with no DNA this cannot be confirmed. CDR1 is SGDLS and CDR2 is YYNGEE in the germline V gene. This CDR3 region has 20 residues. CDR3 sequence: CASSVSPERAGGPSYNEQFF.

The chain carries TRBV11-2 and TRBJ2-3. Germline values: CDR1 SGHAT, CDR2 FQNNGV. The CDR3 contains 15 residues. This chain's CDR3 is CASSLDLVGSDTQYF.

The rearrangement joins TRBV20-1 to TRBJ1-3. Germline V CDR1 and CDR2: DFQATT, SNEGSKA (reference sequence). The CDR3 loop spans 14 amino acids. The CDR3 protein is CSATGRSSGNTIYF.

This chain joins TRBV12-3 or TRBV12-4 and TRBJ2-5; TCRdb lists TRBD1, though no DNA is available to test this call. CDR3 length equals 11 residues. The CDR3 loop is CASSPGTGKYF.

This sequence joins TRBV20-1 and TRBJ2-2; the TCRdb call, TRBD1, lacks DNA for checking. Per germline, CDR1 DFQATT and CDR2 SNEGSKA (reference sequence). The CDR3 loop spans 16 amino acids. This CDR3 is CSARDLRTGTTGELFF.

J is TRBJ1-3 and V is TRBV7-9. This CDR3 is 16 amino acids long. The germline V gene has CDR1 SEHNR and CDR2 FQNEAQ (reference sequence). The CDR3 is CASSPWTDLGGNTIYF.

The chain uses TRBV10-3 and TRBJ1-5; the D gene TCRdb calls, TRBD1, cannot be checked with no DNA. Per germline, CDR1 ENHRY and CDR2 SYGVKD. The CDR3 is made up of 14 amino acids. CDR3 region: CAIKGAGRSQPQHF.

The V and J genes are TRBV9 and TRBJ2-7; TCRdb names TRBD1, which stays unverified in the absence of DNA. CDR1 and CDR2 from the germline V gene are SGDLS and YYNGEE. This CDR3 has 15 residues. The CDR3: CASSVGTGVTYEQYF.

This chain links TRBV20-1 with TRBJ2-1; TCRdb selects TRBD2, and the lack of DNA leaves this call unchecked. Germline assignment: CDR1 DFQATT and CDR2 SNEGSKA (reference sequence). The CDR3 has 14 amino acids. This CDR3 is CSAFYSSGRNEQFF.

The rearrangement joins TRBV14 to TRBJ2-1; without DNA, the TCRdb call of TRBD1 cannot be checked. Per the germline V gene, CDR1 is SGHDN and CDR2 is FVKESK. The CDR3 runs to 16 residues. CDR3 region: CASSQVGTGLHNEQFF.

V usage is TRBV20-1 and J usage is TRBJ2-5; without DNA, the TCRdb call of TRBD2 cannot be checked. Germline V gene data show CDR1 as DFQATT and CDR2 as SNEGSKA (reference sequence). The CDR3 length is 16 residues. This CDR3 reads CSAEGRLAGVQETQYF.

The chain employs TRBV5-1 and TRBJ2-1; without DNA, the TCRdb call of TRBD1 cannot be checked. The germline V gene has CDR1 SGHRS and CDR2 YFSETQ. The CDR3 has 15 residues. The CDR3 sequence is CASSSRQGGFDEQFF.

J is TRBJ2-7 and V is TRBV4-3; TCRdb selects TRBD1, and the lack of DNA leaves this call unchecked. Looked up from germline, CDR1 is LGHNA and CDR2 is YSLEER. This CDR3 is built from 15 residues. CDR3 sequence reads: CASSQGYRTGNEQYF.

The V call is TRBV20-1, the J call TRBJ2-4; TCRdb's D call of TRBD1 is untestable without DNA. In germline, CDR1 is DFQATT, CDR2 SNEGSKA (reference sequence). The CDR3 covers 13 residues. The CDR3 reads CSARELGANIQYF.

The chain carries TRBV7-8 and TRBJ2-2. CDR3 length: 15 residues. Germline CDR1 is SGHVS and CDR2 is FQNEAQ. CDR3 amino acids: CASSLSGVGPGELFF.

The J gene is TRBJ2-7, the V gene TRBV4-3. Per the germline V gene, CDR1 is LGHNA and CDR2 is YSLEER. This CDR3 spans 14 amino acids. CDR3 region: CASSQSEGYYEQYF.

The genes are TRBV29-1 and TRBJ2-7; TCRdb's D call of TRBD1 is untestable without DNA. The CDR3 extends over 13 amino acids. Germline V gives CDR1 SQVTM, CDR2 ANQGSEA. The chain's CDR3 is CSVPGGTIHEQYF.

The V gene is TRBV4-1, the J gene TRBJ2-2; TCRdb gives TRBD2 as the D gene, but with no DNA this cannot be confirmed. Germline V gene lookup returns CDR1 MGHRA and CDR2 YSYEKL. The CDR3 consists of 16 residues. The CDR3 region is CASKTSSGGMTGELFF.

This CDR3 is CASSPQAGDTQYF. This chain connects TRBV7-2 to TRBJ2-3; TCRdb gives TRBD2 as the D gene, but with no DNA this cannot be confirmed. There are 13 residues in the CDR3. The germline gives CDR1 SGHTA, CDR2 FQGNSA.

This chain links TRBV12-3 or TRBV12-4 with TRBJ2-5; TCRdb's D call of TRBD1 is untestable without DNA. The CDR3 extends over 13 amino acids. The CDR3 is CASSFTPRETQYF.

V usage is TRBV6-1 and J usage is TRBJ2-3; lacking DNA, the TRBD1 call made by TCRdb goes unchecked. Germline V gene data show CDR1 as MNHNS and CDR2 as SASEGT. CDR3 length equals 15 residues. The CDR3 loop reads CASSPTGVRTDTQYF.

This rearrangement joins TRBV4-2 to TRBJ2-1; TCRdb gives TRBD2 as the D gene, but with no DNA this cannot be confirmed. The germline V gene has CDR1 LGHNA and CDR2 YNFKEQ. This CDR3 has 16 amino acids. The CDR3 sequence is CASSQDGTASYNEQFF.

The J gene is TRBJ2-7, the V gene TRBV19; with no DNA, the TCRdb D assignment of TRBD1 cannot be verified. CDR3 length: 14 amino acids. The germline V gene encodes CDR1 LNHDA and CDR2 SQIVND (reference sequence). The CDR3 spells CASSAGGPSYEQYF.

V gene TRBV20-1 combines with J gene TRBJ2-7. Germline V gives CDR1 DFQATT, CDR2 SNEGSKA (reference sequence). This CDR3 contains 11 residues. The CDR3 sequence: CSFPKGYEQYF.